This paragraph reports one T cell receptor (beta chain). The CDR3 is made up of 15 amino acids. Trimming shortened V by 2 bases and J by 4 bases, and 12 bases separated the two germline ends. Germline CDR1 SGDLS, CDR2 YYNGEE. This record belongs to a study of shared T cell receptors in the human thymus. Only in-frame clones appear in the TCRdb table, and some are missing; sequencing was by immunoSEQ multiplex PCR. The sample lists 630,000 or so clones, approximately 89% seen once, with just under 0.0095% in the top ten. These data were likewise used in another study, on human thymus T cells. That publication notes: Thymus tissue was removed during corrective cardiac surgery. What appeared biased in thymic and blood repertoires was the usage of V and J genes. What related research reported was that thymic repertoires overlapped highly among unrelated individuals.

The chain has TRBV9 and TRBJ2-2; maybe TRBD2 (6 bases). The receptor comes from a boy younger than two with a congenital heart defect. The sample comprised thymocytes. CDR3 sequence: CASSVGEDRTGELFF. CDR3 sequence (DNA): TGTGCCAGCAGCGTGGGGGAGGATCGCACCGGGGAGCTGTTTTTT.